The sequence of this TCR beta chain was determined in a study of CD8 T cells in Susac syndrome. Trimming stripped 0 bases from V and 8 bases from J, with 20 bases between. Per the germline V gene, CDR1 is SGHRS and CDR2 is YFSETQ. CDR3 length equals 17 residues. The RNA input was about 0.5 to 1 ug, and it was reverse transcribed with random hexamers. The method of amplification for TCR beta CDR3 was immunoSEQ multiplex PCR, covering 54 Vbeta and 13 Jbeta. MiXCR was run by TCRdb on the immunoSEQ multiplex PCR reads, yielding one entry per CDR3 protein. The profile shows about 200,000 distinct CDR3 sequences, roughly 94% of them singletons. The sample holds one count of this clonotype. Controls were healthy donors chosen to match patients in age and sex. It was negative isolation that provided the CD8+ and CD4+ T cells, whereas TEMRA cells were enriched by FACS.

The V call is TRBV5-1, the J call TRBJ1-4; unclear D gene. The receptor's source is a human donor in good health. Sequences were obtained from CD4+ T cells from PBMCs. This chain's CDR3 is CASSLEGRREKAEKLFF. The CDR3 DNA is TGCGCCAGCAGCTTGGAAGGTCGGCGCGAAAAGGCGGAAAAACTGTTTTTT.